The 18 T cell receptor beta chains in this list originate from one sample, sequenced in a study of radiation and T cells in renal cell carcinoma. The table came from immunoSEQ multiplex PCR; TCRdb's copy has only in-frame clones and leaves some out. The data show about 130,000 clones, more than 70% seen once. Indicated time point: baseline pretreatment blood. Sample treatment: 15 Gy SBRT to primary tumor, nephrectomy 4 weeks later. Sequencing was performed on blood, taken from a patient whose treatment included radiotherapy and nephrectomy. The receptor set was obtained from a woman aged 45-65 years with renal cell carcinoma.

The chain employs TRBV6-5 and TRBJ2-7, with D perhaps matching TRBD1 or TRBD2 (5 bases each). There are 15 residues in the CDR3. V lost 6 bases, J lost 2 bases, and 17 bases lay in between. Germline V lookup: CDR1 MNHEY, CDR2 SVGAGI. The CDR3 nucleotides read TGTGCCAGCAGCGCCGCCCACGGGGCTCCCTACGAGCAGTACTTC. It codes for CASSAAHGAPYEQYF.

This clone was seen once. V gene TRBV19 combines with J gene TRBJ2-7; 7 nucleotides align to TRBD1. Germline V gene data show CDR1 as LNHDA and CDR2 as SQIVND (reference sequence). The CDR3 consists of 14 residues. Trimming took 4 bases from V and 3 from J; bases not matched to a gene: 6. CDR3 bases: TGTGCCAGTAGTACCCGGGACAGAGACTACGAGCAGTACTTC. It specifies CASSTRDRDYEQYF.

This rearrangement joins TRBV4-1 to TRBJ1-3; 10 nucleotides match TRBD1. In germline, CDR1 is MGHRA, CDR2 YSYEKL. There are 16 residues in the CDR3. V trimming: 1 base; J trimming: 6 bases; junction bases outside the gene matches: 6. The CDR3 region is CASSQAETGGKNTIYF. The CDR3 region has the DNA TGCGCCAGCAGCCAAGCCGAGACAGGGGGCAAAAACACCATATATTTT.

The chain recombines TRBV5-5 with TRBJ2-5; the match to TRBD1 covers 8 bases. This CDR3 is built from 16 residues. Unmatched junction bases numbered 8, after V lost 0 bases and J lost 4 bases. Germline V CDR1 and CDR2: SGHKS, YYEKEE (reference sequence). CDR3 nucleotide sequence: TGTGCCAGCAGCTTGGCCCTGCGACAGGGGCCAGAGACCCAGTACTTC. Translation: CASSLALRQGPETQYF.

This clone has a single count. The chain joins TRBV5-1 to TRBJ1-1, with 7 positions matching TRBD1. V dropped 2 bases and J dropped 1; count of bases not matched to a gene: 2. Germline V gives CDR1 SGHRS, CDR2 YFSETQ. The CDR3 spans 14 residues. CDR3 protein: CASSLGGWNTEAFF. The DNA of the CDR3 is TGCGCCAGCAGCTTAGGGGGCTGGAACACTGAAGCTTTCTTT. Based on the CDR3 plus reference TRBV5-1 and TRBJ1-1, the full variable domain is KAGVTQTPRYLIKTRGQQVTLSCSPISGHRSVSWYQQTPGQGLQFLFEYFSETQRNKGNFPGRFSGRQFSNSRSEMNVSTLELGDSALYLCASSLGGWNTEAFFGQGTRLTVV.

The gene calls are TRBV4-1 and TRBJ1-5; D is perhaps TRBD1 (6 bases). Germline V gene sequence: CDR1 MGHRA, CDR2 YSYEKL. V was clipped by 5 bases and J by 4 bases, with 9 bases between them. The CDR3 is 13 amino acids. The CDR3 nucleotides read TGCGCCAGCAGCAGACAGGTAAATCAGCCCCAGCATTTT. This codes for CASSRQVNQPQHF.

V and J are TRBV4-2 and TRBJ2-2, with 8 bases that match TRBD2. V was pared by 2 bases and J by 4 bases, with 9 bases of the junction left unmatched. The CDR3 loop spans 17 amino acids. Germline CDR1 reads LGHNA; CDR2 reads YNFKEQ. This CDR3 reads CASSQRAGETGTGELFF. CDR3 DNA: TGTGCCAGCAGCCAAAGAGCGGGGGAGACTGGCACCGGGGAGCTGTTTTTT.

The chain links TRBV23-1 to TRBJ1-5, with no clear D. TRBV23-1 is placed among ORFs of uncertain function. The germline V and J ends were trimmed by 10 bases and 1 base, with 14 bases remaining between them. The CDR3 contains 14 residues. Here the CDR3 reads CANYPGRSNQPQHF. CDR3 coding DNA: TGCGCCAACTACCCCGGACGGAGCAATCAGCCCCAGCATTTT.

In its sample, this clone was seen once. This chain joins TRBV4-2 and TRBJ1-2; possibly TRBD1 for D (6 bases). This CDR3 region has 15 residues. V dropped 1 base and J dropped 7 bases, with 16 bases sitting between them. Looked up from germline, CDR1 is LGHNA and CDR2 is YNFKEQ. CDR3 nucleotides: TGTGCCAGCAGCCAAGGGTCCTTGGGGGGCGGTGGCTACACCTTC. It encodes CASSQGSLGGGGYTF.

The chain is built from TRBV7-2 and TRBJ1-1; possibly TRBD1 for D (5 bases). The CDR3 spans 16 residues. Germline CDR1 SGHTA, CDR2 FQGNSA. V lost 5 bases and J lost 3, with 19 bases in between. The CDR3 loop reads CASSLSPGGSYTEAFF. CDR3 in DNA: TGTGCCAGCAGCCTATCCCCCGGGGGTAGCTACACTGAAGCTTTCTTT. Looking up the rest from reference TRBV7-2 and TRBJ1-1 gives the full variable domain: GAGVSQSPSNKVTEKGKDVELRCDPISGHTALYWYRQSLGQGLEFLIYFQGNSAPDKSGLPSDRFSAERTGGSVSTLTIQRTQQEDSAVYLCASSLSPGGSYTEAFFGQGTRLTVV.

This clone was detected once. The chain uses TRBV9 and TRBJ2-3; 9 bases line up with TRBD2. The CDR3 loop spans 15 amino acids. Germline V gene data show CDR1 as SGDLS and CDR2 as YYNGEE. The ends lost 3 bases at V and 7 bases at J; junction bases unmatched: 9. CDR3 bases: TGTGCCAGCAGCGCGGGAGGCGGGGGGGGATATACGCAGTATTTT. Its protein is CASSAGGGGGYTQYF.

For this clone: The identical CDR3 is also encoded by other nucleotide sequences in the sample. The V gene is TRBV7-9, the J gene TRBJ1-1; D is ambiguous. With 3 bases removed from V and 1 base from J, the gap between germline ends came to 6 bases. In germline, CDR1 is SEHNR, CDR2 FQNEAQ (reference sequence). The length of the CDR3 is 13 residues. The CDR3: CASSLQENTEAFF. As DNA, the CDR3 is TGTGCCAGCAGCTTGCAAGAGAACACTGAAGCTTTCTTT.

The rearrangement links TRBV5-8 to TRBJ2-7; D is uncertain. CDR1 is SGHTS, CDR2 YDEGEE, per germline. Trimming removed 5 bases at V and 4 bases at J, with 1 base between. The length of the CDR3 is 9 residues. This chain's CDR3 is CASSYEQYF. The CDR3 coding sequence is TGTGCCAGCAGTTACGAGCAGTACTTC.

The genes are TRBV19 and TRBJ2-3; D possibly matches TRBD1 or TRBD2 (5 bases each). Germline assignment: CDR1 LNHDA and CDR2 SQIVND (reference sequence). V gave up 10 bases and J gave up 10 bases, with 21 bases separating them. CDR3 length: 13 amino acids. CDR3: CATHPRDQGAQYF. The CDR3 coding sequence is TGTGCCACCCATCCTAGGGATCAGGGAGCGCAGTATTTT.

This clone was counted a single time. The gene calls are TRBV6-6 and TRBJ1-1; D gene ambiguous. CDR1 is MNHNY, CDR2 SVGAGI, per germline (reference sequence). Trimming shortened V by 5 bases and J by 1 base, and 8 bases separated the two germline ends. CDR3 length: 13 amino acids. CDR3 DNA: TGTGCCAGCAGTCCGGACGGGAACACTGAAGCTTTCTTT. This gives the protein CASSPDGNTEAFF.

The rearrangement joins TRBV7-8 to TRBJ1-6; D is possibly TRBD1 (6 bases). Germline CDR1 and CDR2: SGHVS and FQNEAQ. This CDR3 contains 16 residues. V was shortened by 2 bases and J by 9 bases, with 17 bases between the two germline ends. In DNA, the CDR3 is TGTGCCAGCAGCTTAATGGGGGACAACGCGGTTTCACCCCTCCACTTT. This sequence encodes CASSLMGDNAVSPLHF.

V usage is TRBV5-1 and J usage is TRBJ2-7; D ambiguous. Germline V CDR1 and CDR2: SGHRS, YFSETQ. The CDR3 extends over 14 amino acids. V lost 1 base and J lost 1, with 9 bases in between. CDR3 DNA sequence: TGCGCCAGCAGCTTGACGGCAGGATCCTACGAGCAGTACTTC. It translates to CASSLTAGSYEQYF.

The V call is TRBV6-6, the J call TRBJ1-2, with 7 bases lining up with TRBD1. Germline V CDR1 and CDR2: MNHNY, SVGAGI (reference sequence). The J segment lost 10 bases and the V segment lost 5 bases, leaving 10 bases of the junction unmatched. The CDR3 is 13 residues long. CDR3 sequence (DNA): TGTGCCAGCAGTGGGGGACAGCCGGGTGACTACACCTTC. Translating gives CASSGGQPGDYTF.